This T cell receptor (beta chain) was obtained from a study of shared clonotypes between healthy human individuals. The donors, all of them Caucasian adults, lived in Nashville, Tennessee. The CDR3 consists of 13 residues. In germline, CDR1 is MDHEN, CDR2 SYDVKM. V was shortened by 7 bases and J by 1 base, with 8 bases between the two germline ends. About this clone: Its antigen is unknown.

Findings and caveats of the study: Unshared clonotypes carried lower generation probabilities than those common to all four donors. Several donors showed sharing of approximately 4.7% of naive CD4 clonotypes.

Sequencing was performed with immunoSEQ multiplex PCR; in TCRdb, only in-frame clones are kept and a portion is missing. The sample has about 1.5 million clones, 98% seen once; the top ten hold around 0.47%. The clonotype comes from a man between 25 and 39 years old in good health. This sequence joins TRBV28 and TRBJ2-1, with D unresolved. The material sequenced was naive CD4+ T cells sorted from blood. Subset meaning: CD45RA+ positively selected. CDR3 protein: CASNPESYNEQFF. The DNA for the CDR3 is TGTGCCAGCAACCCGGAGTCCTACAATGAGCAGTTCTTC. The variable domain in full, with the rest retrieved from reference TRBV28 and TRBJ2-1, is DVKVTQSSRYLVKRTGEKVFLECVQDMDHENMFWYRQDPGLGLRLIYFSYDVKMKEKGDIPEGYSVSREKKERFSLILESASTNQTSMYLCASNPESYNEQFFGPGTRLTVL.